The 23 T cell receptor beta chains given below trace back to one sample, sequenced in a study of vaccination effects on CD4 cells after COVID-19. Investigators separated out CD4+ T cells once about eleven days of culture had passed. Two doses of either BNT162b2 or mRNA-1273 were given to each participant. These receptors' antigens are unknown. Profiling relied on immunoSEQ multiplex PCR, and the TCRdb table lists in-frame clones only, not all of them. The sample has approximately 61,000 clones, around 84% seen once; the top ten hold about 4.6%. The source material was CD4+ T cells from PBMCs cultured without peptide, sampled after COVID-19 vaccination. These receptors came from a human donor who received a COVID-19 vaccine.

This clone has more than one count but fewer than ten. The gene calls are TRBV2 and TRBJ1-1; 7 positions match TRBD1. V shed 8 bases and J 4 bases; nucleotides not matched to a gene: 7. CDR3 length equals 13 residues. Germline CDR1 is SNHLY and CDR2 is FYNNEI. The CDR3 nucleotides read TGTGCCAGCGGCCAGGGGGAGAGCACTGAAGCTTTCTTT. Translated: CASGQGESTEAFF.

This chain uses TRBV6-2 or TRBV6-3 with TRBJ1-1; possibly TRBD1 for D (5 bases). The CDR3 is 16 amino acids. V lost 3 bases, J lost 4 bases, and 18 bases lay in between. Germline V lookup: CDR1 MNHEY, CDR2 SVGEGT. Here the CDR3 reads CASSYRIGRVGTEAFF. The CDR3 coding sequence is TGTGCCAGCAGTTATCGGATCGGCAGGGTAGGCACTGAAGCTTTCTTT.

J is TRBJ2-1 and V is TRBV28; 8 bases are shared with TRBD2. The V gene end was trimmed by 3 bases and the J gene end by 2 bases; junction bases not matched to a gene: 6. CDR1 is MDHEN, CDR2 SYDVKM, per germline. The CDR3 is 16 residues long. Here the CDR3 DNA reads TGTGCCAGCAGTTTCTCAGCGGGAGCAACCTACAATGAGCAGTTCTTC. Translating it yields CASSFSAGATYNEQFF.

This chain uses TRBV3-1 (or the pseudogene TRBV3-2) with TRBJ2-4, with unresolved D. CDR1 LGHDT and CDR2 YNNKEL come from the germline V gene (reference sequence). The CDR3 consists of 17 residues. Deletions cut 1 base from V and 2 bases from J, with 15 bases between. Written as DNA, the CDR3 is TGTGCCAGCAGCCAAGTTCTAGGGTTGGGAACCAAAAACATTCAGTACTTC. It specifies CASSQVLGLGTKNIQYF.

The V gene is TRBV4-1, the J gene TRBJ1-2; D is uncertain. Germline V gene sequence: CDR1 MGHRA, CDR2 YSYEKL. Trimming shortened V by 4 bases and J by 4 bases, and 13 bases separated the two germline ends. The CDR3 runs to 14 residues. Here the CDR3 reads CASSLTEGPYGYTF. In nucleotides, the CDR3 is TGCGCCAGCAGCCTCACCGAAGGGCCCTATGGCTACACCTTC.

The gene calls are TRBV4-1 and TRBJ1-2; 8 bases are a match to TRBD1. Germline V gene sequence: CDR1 MGHRA, CDR2 YSYEKL. V shed 3 bases and J 5 bases; nucleotides not matched to a gene: 5. This CDR3 has 14 amino acids. The CDR3: CASSQDRARYGYTF. For the CDR3, the DNA is TGCGCCAGCAGCCAGGACAGGGCGCGGTATGGCTACACCTTC.

This chain links TRBV9 with TRBJ1-3, with 9 bases lining up with TRBD1. The trim removed 3 bases at V and 4 bases at J, leaving 8 bases unmatched. CDR1 SGDLS and CDR2 YYNGEE come from the germline V gene. The CDR3 is 16 amino acids. CDR3 sequence: CASSGRDRVKGNTIYF. CDR3 nucleotides: TGTGCCAGCAGCGGACGGGACAGGGTGAAAGGAAACACCATATATTTT.

This chain uses TRBV12-2 with TRBJ1-2. TRBV12-2 is a recognized pseudogene. This CDR3 is built from 14 residues. The CDR3 bases are TGTGCAAGTCGCTTAGTCACGGCTAACTATGGCTACACCTTC. As protein: CASRLVTANYGYTF.

This clone was counted a few times. One end of the junction does not line up with germline, which may come from a read error. The V call is TRBV7-2, the J call TRBJ1-5; D gene ambiguous. The germline CDR1 and CDR2 sequences are SGHTA and FQGNSA. CDR3 length equals 14 residues. The CDR3 reads CASSLAHGPPRLYF. CDR3 sequence (DNA): TGTGCCAGCAGCTTAGCGCATGGGCCACCTAGGCTCTATTTT.

The V gene is TRBV5-5, the J gene TRBJ2-3; tentative D call: TRBD1 (6 bases). The germline V gene has CDR1 SGHKS and CDR2 YYEKEE (reference sequence). The germline V and J ends were trimmed by 0 bases and 7 bases, with 18 bases remaining between them. The CDR3 length is 16 residues. CDR3 region: CASSLAAQGQPYTQYF. The CDR3 bases are TGTGCCAGCAGCTTGGCCGCACAGGGCCAGCCATATACGCAGTATTTT.

This clone was detected a few times. The rearrangement joins TRBV6-5 to TRBJ1-1; possibly TRBD1 for D (6 bases). Trimming took 5 bases from V and 5 from J, leaving 15 bases between them. The CDR3 runs to 14 residues. Germline CDR1 and CDR2: MNHEY and SVGAGI. CDR3 nucleotide sequence: TGTGCCAGCAGTCTACGACAGGTCCAGACTGAAGCTTTCTTT. Residues: CASSLRQVQTEAFF.

The genes are TRBV7-2 and TRBJ2-5; 7 bases agree with TRBD2. Germline V gene lookup returns CDR1 SGHTA and CDR2 FQGNSA. Germline trimming cut 5 bases from V and 4 bases from J; bases unmatched to any gene: 4. The CDR3 has 13 amino acids. The CDR3 is CASSAGVRETQYF. CDR3 in DNA: TGTGCCAGCAGCGCGGGGGTACGAGAGACCCAGTACTTC.

The gene calls are TRBV30 and TRBJ2-1, with D possibly matching TRBD1 (6 bases). Germline V gives CDR1 GTSNPN, CDR2 SVGIG (reference sequence). V was pared by 4 bases and J by 1 base, with 14 bases between. This CDR3 comprises 15 residues. The CDR3 region has the DNA TGTGCCTGGAACAGGGAAAAGGGATCCTACAATGAGCAGTTCTTC. The encoded protein is CAWNREKGSYNEQFF.

This clone has a single count. The CDR3 spells CASSYGWVLEQYF. The CDR3 region has the DNA TGTGCCAGCAGTTACGGTTGGGTTCTTGAGCAGTACTTC. V is TRBV6-6 and J is TRBJ2-7; D ambiguous. This CDR3 has 13 residues. Trimming removed 2 bases from V and 7 bases from J, with 12 bases in between. Germline lookup yields CDR1 MNHNY and CDR2 SVGAGI (reference sequence).

This clone was seen only once. The chain recombines TRBV4-3 with TRBJ2-3; D may be TRBD1 (5 bases). CDR3 length: 14 residues. Germline V CDR1 and CDR2: LGHNA, YSLEER. The V gene lost 1 base and the J gene lost 3 bases, with 8 bases spanning the gap. Here the CDR3 DNA reads TGCGCCAGCAGCCAAGTCCGACAGACAGATACGCAGTATTTT. Its translation is CASSQVRQTDTQYF.

The genes are TRBV15 and TRBJ1-2, with D perhaps TRBD1 (5 bases). V was clipped by 3 bases and J by 4 bases, with 24 bases between them. CDR1 and CDR2 (germline): LNHNV, YYDKDF (reference sequence). The CDR3 is 18 residues long. The CDR3 is CATSSYRDASSSFYGYTF. CDR3 coding DNA: TGTGCCACCAGCAGCTATCGGGACGCTTCGTCCAGCTTCTATGGCTACACCTTC.

This clone was observed a few times. This chain links TRBV27 with TRBJ1-5; D is possibly TRBD1 (5 bases). The CDR3 covers 15 residues. V lost 5 bases and J lost 6, with 17 bases in between. Germline V gene sequence: CDR1 MNHEY, CDR2 SMNVEV (reference sequence). The CDR3 reads CASSPGLGRGQPQHF. CDR3 bases: TGTGCCAGCAGTCCCGGTTTGGGTAGGGGTCAGCCCCAGCATTTT.

This clone was counted between two and nine times. The chain joins TRBV19 to TRBJ1-1; TRBD1 is a possible D gene (5 bases). The CDR3 contains 14 residues. Germline lookup yields CDR1 LNHDA and CDR2 SQIVND (reference sequence). Trimming stripped 0 bases from V and 1 base from J, with 6 bases between. The CDR3 nucleotides read TGTGCCAGTAGTATAGAGGGACCGAACACTGAAGCTTTCTTT. Translating gives CASSIEGPNTEAFF.

The rearrangement joins TRBV9 to TRBJ2-1; D is possibly TRBD1 or TRBD2 (6 bases each). Germline V gene data show CDR1 as SGDLS and CDR2 as YYNGEE. V was trimmed by 1 base and J by 6 bases, leaving 14 bases between them. This CDR3 contains 15 residues. This CDR3 is CASSVRPGGGNEQFF. The CDR3 DNA reads as TGTGCCAGCAGCGTACGACCCGGAGGGGGCAATGAGCAGTTCTTC.

The V call is TRBV3-1 (or the pseudogene TRBV3-2), the J call TRBJ2-7; tentative D call: TRBD1 (6 bases). V lost 0 bases, J lost 6 bases, and 9 bases lay in between. Germline V gene data show CDR1 as LGHDT and CDR2 as YNNKEL (reference sequence). The CDR3 consists of 13 residues. This CDR3 is CASSQDYRAEQYF. The CDR3 DNA is TGTGCCAGCAGCCAAGATTACAGGGCCGAGCAGTACTTC.

V gene TRBV9 combines with J gene TRBJ1-3; the D is unclear. V was clipped by 4 bases and J by 2 bases, with 10 bases between them. CDR3 size: 14 residues. Germline values: CDR1 SGDLS, CDR2 YYNGEE. CDR3 coding DNA: TGTGCCAGCAGCCAGCCCACACCTGGAAACACCATATATTTT. The encoded protein is CASSQPTPGNTIYF.

The chain uses TRBV6-4 and TRBJ2-7; D is undetermined. CDR3 length equals 8 residues. CDR1 and CDR2 (germline): MRHNA, SNTAGT. Trimming removed 8 bases from V and 4 bases from J, with 0 bases in between. Here the CDR3 reads CASYEQYF. Written as DNA, the CDR3 is TGTGCCAGCTACGAGCAGTACTTC.

The chain uses TRBV3-1 (or the pseudogene TRBV3-2) and TRBJ1-1; D is uncertain. This CDR3 contains 14 residues. With 1 base removed from V and 0 bases from J, the gap between germline ends came to 6 bases. CDR1 and CDR2 (germline): LGHDT, YNNKEL (reference sequence). The CDR3 spells CASSQVALNTEAFF. CDR3 coding DNA: TGTGCCAGCAGCCAAGTAGCGTTGAACACTGAAGCTTTCTTT.